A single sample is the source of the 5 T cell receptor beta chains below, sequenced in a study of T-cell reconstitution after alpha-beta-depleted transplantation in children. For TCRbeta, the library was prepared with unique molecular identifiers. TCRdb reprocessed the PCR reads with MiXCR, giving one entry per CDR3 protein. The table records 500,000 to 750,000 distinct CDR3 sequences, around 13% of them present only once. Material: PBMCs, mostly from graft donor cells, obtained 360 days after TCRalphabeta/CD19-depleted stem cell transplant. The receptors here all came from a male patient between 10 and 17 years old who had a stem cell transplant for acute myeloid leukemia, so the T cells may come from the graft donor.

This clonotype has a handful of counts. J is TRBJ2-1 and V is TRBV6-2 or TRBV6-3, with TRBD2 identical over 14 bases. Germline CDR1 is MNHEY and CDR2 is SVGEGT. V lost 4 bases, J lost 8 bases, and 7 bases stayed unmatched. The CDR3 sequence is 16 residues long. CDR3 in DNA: TGTGCCAGCAGTTGGCCCGGGACTAGCGGGAGTTATGAGCAGTTCTTC. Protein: CASSWPGTSGSYEQFF.

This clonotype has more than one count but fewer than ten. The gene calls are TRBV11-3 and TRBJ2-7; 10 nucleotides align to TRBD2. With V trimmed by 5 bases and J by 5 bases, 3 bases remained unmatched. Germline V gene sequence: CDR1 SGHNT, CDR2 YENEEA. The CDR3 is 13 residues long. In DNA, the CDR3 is TGTGCCAGCAGCCCCGGGACTAGCGACGAGCAGTACTTC. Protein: CASSPGTSDEQYF.

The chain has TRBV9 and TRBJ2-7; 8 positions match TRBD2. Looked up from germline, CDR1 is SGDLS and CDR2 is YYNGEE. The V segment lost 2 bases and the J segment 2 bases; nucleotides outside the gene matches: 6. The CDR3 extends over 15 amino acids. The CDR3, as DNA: TGTGCCAGCAGCGTGGGGGTTAGCGGGGCCTACGAGCAGTACTTC. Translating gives CASSVGVSGAYEQYF.

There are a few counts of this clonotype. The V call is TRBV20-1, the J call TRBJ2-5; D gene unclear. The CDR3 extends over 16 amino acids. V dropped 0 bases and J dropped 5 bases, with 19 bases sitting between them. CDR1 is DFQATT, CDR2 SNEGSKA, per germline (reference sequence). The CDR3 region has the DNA TGCAGTGCTAGAGACTTGGTTGTACCGATTCGGGAGACCCAGTACTTC. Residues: CSARDLVVPIRETQYF.

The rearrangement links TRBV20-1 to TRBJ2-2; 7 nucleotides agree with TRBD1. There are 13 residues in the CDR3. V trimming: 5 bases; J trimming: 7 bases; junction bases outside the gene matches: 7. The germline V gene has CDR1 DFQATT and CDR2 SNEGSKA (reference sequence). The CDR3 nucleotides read TGCAGTGCTTTACAGGGGATGATCGGGGAGCTGTTTTTT. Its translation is CSALQGMIGELFF.